This T cell receptor (beta chain) was identified in a study of response to subunit inactivated influenza vaccine. Study findings and constraints: After each seasonal influenza vaccination, few new T cells are recruited, the authors suggested.

The V end lost 3 bases, the J end lost 4 bases, and 9 bases lay between the germline ends. The length of the CDR3 is 14 residues. This clonotype was recorded a few times. Its antigen remains unidentified. A single record per CDR3 protein comes from TCRdb applying MiXCR to the RT-PCR reads. The sample holds approximately 500,000 distinct CDR3 sequences; over 10% are singletons and the top ten take around 13%. This chain links TRBV12-3 or TRBV12-4 with TRBJ2-2; no definite D call. This clonotype was sampled from a man aged 45-65 years who received an inactivated influenza vaccine. Sequencing used PBMCs from blood, obtained 40 to 50 days after vaccination. Written as DNA, the CDR3 is TGTGCCAGCAGTTTTTTGCATACCACCGGGGAGCTGTTTTTT. It codes for CASSFLHTTGELFF.